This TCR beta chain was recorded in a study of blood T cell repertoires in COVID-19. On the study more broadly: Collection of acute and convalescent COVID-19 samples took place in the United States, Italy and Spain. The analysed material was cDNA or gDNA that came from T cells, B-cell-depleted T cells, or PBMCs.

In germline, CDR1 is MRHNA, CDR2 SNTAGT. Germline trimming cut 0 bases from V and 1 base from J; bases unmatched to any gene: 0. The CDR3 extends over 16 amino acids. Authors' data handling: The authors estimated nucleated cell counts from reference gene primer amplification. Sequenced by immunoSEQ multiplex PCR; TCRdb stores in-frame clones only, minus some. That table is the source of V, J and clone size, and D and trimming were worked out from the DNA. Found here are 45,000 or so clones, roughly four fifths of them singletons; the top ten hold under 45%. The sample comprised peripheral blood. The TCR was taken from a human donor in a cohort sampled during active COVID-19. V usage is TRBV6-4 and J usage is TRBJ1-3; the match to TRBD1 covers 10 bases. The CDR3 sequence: CASSDSDRGSGNTIYF. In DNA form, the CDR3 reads TGTGCCAGCAGTGACTCGGACAGGGGGTCTGGAAACACCATATATTTT.